The 2 T cell receptor beta chains listed next were all sequenced from one sample in a study of identical twins. TCRdb fed the 5' RACE reads into MiXCR, producing one record per CDR3 protein. This sample has 750,000 to 950,000 distinct CDR3 sequences, with 12% found just once. These same data were also listed under a study on yellow fever vaccine responses in identical twins.

Sequencing input: PBMCs. These TCRs come from a woman aged 18-30 years in good health.

This clonotype was detected ten times or more. This rearrangement joins TRBV3-1 to TRBJ2-3; weak D call: TRBD1 (5 bases). Germline assignment: CDR1 LGHDT and CDR2 YNNKEL (reference sequence). CDR3 length equals 15 residues. Trimming pared 1 base from V and 0 bases from J, leaving 8 bases between. CDR3: CASSQGQLSTDTQYF. The CDR3 DNA reads TGTGCCAGCAGCCAAGGACAGCTGAGCACAGATACGCAGTATTTT.

This clonotype was detected ten times or more. J is TRBJ2-1 and V is TRBV29-1; D is unresolved. CDR3 size: 14 residues. The germline V gene has CDR1 SQVTM and CDR2 ANQGSEA. V lost 0 bases to trimming and J lost 4 bases, with 10 bases between them. CDR3 protein: CSVEEGSFYNEQFF. The CDR3 DNA reads TGCAGCGTTGAAGAGGGCAGCTTTTACAATGAGCAGTTCTTC.